This T cell receptor (beta chain) appears in the sequencing data of a study of Tregs in tolerant kidney transplant recipients (dated by TCRdb to between 2019 and 2020). Background for the entire study: The study applied TCRbeta sequencing to find donor-specific regulatory T cells before combined kidney and bone marrow transplantation and then followed those same cells after transplant. Several methods of expanding Tregs specific for an allogeneic donor were compared by TCRbeta repertoire sequencing in a few healthy controls. Study-wide findings and limitations: The study was constrained by small patient numbers, and validation of the findings is required in larger populations and under other immunosuppression protocols. Biological reproducibility was not directly addressed, though technical replication error appeared minimal. The most biologically relevant and donor-specific TCRbeta repertoire appeared to be identified by expanding Tregs with activated donor B cells.

Genomic DNA was extracted from sorted cells with the QIAGEN DNeasy Blood and Tissue Kit for TCRbeta CDR3 sequencing. Through immunoSEQ, high-throughput TCRbeta CDR3 sequencing was done commercially, including PCR amplification with internal controls and bias correction. The paper's data handling went like this. Unique productive TCRbeta sequences were defined by CDR3 nucleotide sequence when primers matched and otherwise by CDR3 amino acid sequence together with Vbeta and Jbeta genes. Sorting error was corrected by removing sequences shared between sorted populations at a frequency ratio of 2:1 or less, and the remaining shared sequences were assigned to the higher population. Donor-reactive sequences were defined as at least 5-fold expanded in CFSE-low cells versus unstimulated cells, with frequency of at least 0.01% in CFSE-low cells. Repertoire divergence was quantified by Jensen-Shannon divergence calculated from the top 100 TCRbeta sequences ranked by frequency. For samples with multiple sequencing runs, sorting error was corrected in each run separately before the runs were combined. Drawn from immuneACCESS, this table holds only the in-frame rearrangements with V and J called that TCRdb kept. Clones are partly lost; checked studies trace under half to an unresolved V gene and leave the rest unexplained. V and J calls and clone size are as listed in that table; D and trimming were resolved from the DNA. In this sample the table shows about 14,000 clones, around nine tenths of which occur a single time. The top ten constitute 10% to 15% of the sample.

As regards this clone: The antigen it recognizes is unknown. No per-base quality is available; no much larger clone lies one base away.

Unstimulated Tregs (CD4+CD25+CD127-), CD4+ non-Tregs (CD4+CD25-), CD4 and CD8 cells were FACS-sorted from thawed PBMCs. Healthy control blood came either as purchased buffy coats or from healthy volunteers. Healthy control blood was processed to PBMCs by Ficoll density gradient and cryopreserved, and patient PBMCs were collected before and after transplant. The sample consisted of CD8+ T cells from blood. The receptor was isolated from a human donor in good health.

The nucleotides are TGTGCCAGCAGCTTAAGCCCCACTAGCGGGGGGGCCAGTGATCAGTTCTTC. The encoded protein is CASSLSPTSGGASDQFF. Recombination joined TRBV7-3 with TRBJ2-1, with 13 bases matching TRBD2. From its cysteine to its phenylalanine, the CDR3 spans 17 amino acids. Just the 51-base CDR3 DNA is kept, in frame starting at base 1. The germline V gene encodes CDR1 SGHTA and CDR2 FQGTGA. V is pruned by 1 base and J by 13 bases, leaving 13 bases of the junction without a gene match.